This T cell receptor beta chain was recorded in a study of T cell clones after liver transplantation. The study's findings and limits: A significant post-transplant drop in circulating graft-donor-reactive CD4 TCRbeta sequences occurred in most of the 8 subjects.

TCRdb keeps only in-frame clones here, not all; method: immunoSEQ multiplex PCR. The sample lists approximately 55,000 clones, about 70% occurring once. As for this clone: Its antigen is unknown.

This CDR3 spans 15 amino acids. Germline trimming cut 6 bases from V and 1 base from J; bases unmatched to any gene: 6. Germline lookup yields CDR1 LNHDA and CDR2 SQIVND (reference sequence). The clonotype was recovered from a human donor who received a liver transplant. The chain combines TRBV19 with TRBJ2-3, with 8 bases aligning to TRBD2. The source was CD4+ T cells from blood, collected before liver transplant. CDR3 sequence (DNA): TGTGCCAGTAGCGCCCTTAGCGGGGGCACAGATACGCAGTATTTT. As protein: CASSALSGGTDTQYF.